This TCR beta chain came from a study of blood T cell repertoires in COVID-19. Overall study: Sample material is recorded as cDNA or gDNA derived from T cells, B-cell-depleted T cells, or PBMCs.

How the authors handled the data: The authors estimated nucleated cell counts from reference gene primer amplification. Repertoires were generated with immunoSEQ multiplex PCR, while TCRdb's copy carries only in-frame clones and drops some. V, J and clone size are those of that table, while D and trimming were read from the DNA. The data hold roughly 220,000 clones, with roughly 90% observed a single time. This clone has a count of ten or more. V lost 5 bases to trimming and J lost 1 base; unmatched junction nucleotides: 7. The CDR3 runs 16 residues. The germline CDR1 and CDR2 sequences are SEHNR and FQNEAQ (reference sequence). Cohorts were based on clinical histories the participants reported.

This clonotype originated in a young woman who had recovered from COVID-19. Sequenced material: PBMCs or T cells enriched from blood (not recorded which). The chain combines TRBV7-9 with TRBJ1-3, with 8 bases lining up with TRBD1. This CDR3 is CASSPPGQVSGNTIYF. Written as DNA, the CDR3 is TGTGCCAGCAGCCCACCGGGACAGGTTTCTGGAAACACCATATATTTT.